The 30 T cell receptor beta chains below all came from one sample that was sequenced in a study of spatial heterogeneity in lung cancer. Noted time point: sample taken at primary tumor resection. TCRdb reprocessed the 5' RACE reads via MiXCR and lists one record per CDR3 protein. The table records approximately 10,000 distinct CDR3 sequences, less than 7.5% of them present only once. Their cognate antigens are unknown. Notes on the study in general: One measure, the expanded intratumoral alpha and beta TCR count, tracked tumor mutation counts.

The sequencing used lung tumor tissue, collected at surgery. These receptors were taken from a female donor with early-stage non-small cell lung cancer.

This clonotype occurred many times. This chain joins TRBV7-9 and TRBJ1-2; maybe TRBD1 (6 bases). V was trimmed by 4 bases and J by 4 bases, leaving 7 bases between them. Germline values: CDR1 SEHNR, CDR2 FQNEAQ (reference sequence). This CDR3 has 12 residues. The CDR3 DNA follows: TGTGCCAGCAGCTCGGACAGCTATGGCTACACCTTC. Encoded protein: CASSSDSYGYTF. The variable domain in full, with the rest retrieved from reference TRBV7-9 and TRBJ1-2, is DTGVSQNPRHKITKRGQNVTFRCDPISEHNRLYWYRQTLGQGPEFLTYFQNEAQLEKSRLLSDRFSAERPKGSFSTLEIQRTEQGDSAMYLCASSSDSYGYTFGSGTRLTVV.

Many counts were recorded for this clonotype. The chain has TRBV10-3 and TRBJ1-1; D gene ambiguous. From germline, CDR1 is ENHRY and CDR2 SYGVKD. CDR3 length: 13 amino acids. Trimming took off 11 bases at V and 2 bases at J, with 15 bases between the two ends. The CDR3 is CAADPQRNTEAFF. CDR3 nucleotide sequence: TGTGCCGCAGACCCTCAGAGAAACACTGAAGCTTTCTTT.

Comment on this clonotype: A much larger clonotype is one base distant, so this may be a read error. The V and J genes are TRBV4-2 and TRBJ2-7; the match to TRBD2 covers 7 bases. Germline V lookup: CDR1 LGHNA, CDR2 YNFKEQ. The CDR3 runs to 15 residues. The CDR3 DNA reads as TGTACCAGCAGCCAAGCAGGCGGGAGTGCCTACGAGCAGTACTTC. Translated, it gives CTSSQAGGSAYEQYF.

A note on this clonotype: Given a much more abundant clone one base away, this may be a read error. The chain joins TRBV7-2 to TRBJ2-5, with D possibly matching TRBD2 (5 bases). CDR1 and CDR2 (germline): SGHTA, FQGNSA. The CDR3 has 15 residues. The chain's CDR3 is CGSSSNSAVEETQYF. The CDR3 nucleotides read TGTGGCAGCAGCTCGAACTCAGCGGTAGAAGAGACCCAGTACTTC.

This clonotype is medium-sized. This chain links TRBV6-2 or TRBV6-3 with TRBJ2-5; no firm D call. Trimming left V 4 bases short and J 3 bases short, with 6 bases between. Germline loops: CDR1 MNHEY, CDR2 SVGEGT. This CDR3 contains 12 residues. The CDR3 nucleotides read TGTGCCAGCAGTTTGGTCGAAGAGACCCAGTACTTC. It translates to CASSLVEETQYF.

CDR3 amino acids: CSAYRSEYEQYF. The CDR3 coding sequence is TGCAGTGCTTATAGGTCGGAATACGAGCAGTACTTC. V usage is TRBV20-1 and J usage is TRBJ2-7, with D hard to call. Trimming stripped 5 bases from V and 4 bases from J, with 12 bases between. There are 12 residues in the CDR3. Germline V gene sequence: CDR1 DFQATT, CDR2 SNEGSKA (reference sequence).

This clonotype was picked up many times. CDR3 DNA sequence: TGTGCCAGCAGTGAACGCGGGGCCGCCGGGGAGCTGTTTTTT. This codes for CASSERGAAGELFF. The gene calls are TRBV6-1 and TRBJ2-2, with a tentative D call TRBD2 (6 bases). V was trimmed by 2 bases and J by 6 bases, leaving 10 bases between them. The CDR3 totals 14 residues. Germline lookup yields CDR1 MNHNS and CDR2 SASEGT.

Many counts were recorded for this clonotype. The rearrangement uses TRBV3-1 and TRBJ1-4; possible D gene TRBD1, 5 bases. Germline V lookup: CDR1 LGHDT, CDR2 YNNKEL (reference sequence). The CDR3 runs 14 residues. Between the trimmed V and J ends, which lost 1 base and 6 bases, there was a span of 9 bases. The CDR3, as DNA: TGTGCCAGCAGCCAAGTTCAGGGCTATGAAAAACTGTTTTTT. Translation gives CASSQVQGYEKLFF.

This clonotype was recorded many times. The chain joins TRBV3-1 to TRBJ2-7, with 9 bases that match TRBD2. Looked up from germline, CDR1 is LGHDT and CDR2 is YNNKEL (reference sequence). The trim removed 3 bases at V and 6 bases at J, leaving 0 bases unmatched. The CDR3 extends over 12 amino acids. The CDR3 sequence is CASSQTSGEQYF. For the CDR3, the DNA is TGTGCCAGCAGCCAGACTAGCGGCGAGCAGTACTTC.

This clonotype was seen ten or more times. The genes are TRBV30 and TRBJ1-6; tentatively, D is TRBD1 (5 bases). The CDR3 has 14 amino acids. V was clipped by 4 bases and J by 9 bases, with 16 bases between them. Germline CDR1 is GTSNPN and CDR2 is SVGIG (reference sequence). DNA of the CDR3: TGTGCCTGGAATCGCGGGACGATCAGTTCACCCCTCCACTTT. This gives the protein CAWNRGTISSPLHF.

This clonotype showed up just a few times. The rearrangement joins TRBV27 to TRBJ2-1; D is possibly TRBD2 (5 bases). The CDR3 has 11 amino acids. Germline V gene lookup returns CDR1 MNHEY and CDR2 SMNVEV (reference sequence). Trimming removed 8 bases at V and 8 bases at J, with 10 bases between. In nucleotides, the CDR3 is TGTGCCAGCTCGGACTTCGATGAGCAGTTCTTC. It translates to CASSDFDEQFF.

J is TRBJ2-7 and V is TRBV20-1, with unresolved D. The CDR3 is made up of 11 amino acids. V was cut by 4 bases and J by 7 bases, with 11 bases left in between. In germline, CDR1 is DFQATT, CDR2 SNEGSKA (reference sequence). Written as DNA, the CDR3 is TGCAGTGCTATCCCTCTAAGGGAGCAGTACTTC. It yields the protein CSAIPLREQYF.

This clonotype has a count of ten or more. The chain combines TRBV28 with TRBJ2-1, with TRBD1 matching 7 bases. From germline, CDR1 is MDHEN and CDR2 SYDVKM. The V segment lost 6 bases and the J segment 6 bases; nucleotides outside the gene matches: 5. This CDR3 has 13 residues. CDR3 sequence (DNA): TGTGCCAGCAGAATCAGGGGGATCAATGAGCAGTTCTTC. Its protein is CASRIRGINEQFF.

As for this clonotype: One base away lies a much larger clone, so this may be a sequencing read error. The chain has TRBV6-6 and TRBJ2-4; unclear D gene. Germline V gene sequence: CDR1 MNHNY, CDR2 SVGAGI (reference sequence). The CDR3 runs to 13 residues. The CDR3 is CTSRIDDKNIQYF. Here the CDR3 DNA reads TGTACCAGCAGGATTGACGACAAAAACATTCAGTACTTC.

At least ten counts were recorded for this clonotype. This chain joins TRBV20-1 and TRBJ2-4, with 12 bases fitting TRBD1. From germline, CDR1 is DFQATT and CDR2 SNEGSKA (reference sequence). This CDR3 is built from 17 residues. Unmatched junction bases numbered 8, after V lost 3 bases and J lost 2 bases. CDR3 protein: CSASRDRGPGSKNIQYF. The CDR3 region has the DNA TGCAGTGCTAGTCGGGACAGGGGGCCCGGGTCCAAAAACATTCAGTACTTC.

This sequence joins TRBV6-2 or TRBV6-3 and TRBJ1-1; D uncertain. The CDR3 contains 15 residues. V shed 0 bases and J shed 8 bases, with 16 bases lying between them. The germline V gene encodes CDR1 MNHEY and CDR2 SVGEGT. The CDR3 loop is CASSYSGITGAEAFF. As DNA, the CDR3 is TGTGCCAGCAGTTACTCGGGGATAACCGGTGCCGAAGCTTTCTTT.

This clonotype has ten or more counts. This chain connects TRBV24-1 to TRBJ2-3; 11 positions agree with TRBD1. This CDR3 region has 16 residues. After removal of 1 base from V and 4 bases from J, the junction contained 3 bases not matched to a gene. Germline V gene sequence: CDR1 KGHDR, CDR2 SFDVKD. CDR3: CATSDLGQGASDTQYF. CDR3 nucleotide sequence: TGTGCCACCAGTGATTTAGGACAGGGGGCCTCAGATACGCAGTATTTT.

There are many counts of this clonotype. This chain links TRBV28 with TRBJ2-5; 7 bases match TRBD1. This CDR3 comprises 14 residues. The germline gives CDR1 MDHEN, CDR2 SYDVKM. With V trimmed by 7 bases and J by 1 base, 6 bases remained unmatched. CDR3 DNA: TGTGCCAGCATCCGGGACAGTCCCCAAGAGACCCAGTACTTC. Its protein is CASIRDSPQETQYF.

This clonotype was seen ten or more times. The chain employs TRBV20-1 and TRBJ2-3, with D maybe TRBD2 (5 bases). The CDR3 length is 15 residues. V was pared by 6 bases and J by 3 bases, with 19 bases between. The germline gives CDR1 DFQATT, CDR2 SNEGSKA (reference sequence). The chain's CDR3 is CSASPLLRVTDTQYF. In DNA form, the CDR3 reads TGCAGTGCGAGCCCTTTATTGCGGGTGACAGATACGCAGTATTTT.

By its share, this clonotype is medium-sized. The V gene is TRBV6-2 or TRBV6-3, the J gene TRBJ1-1; D is undetermined. Germline V gene sequence: CDR1 MNHEY, CDR2 SVGEGT. Trimming took off 5 bases at V and 4 bases at J, with 14 bases between the two ends. The CDR3 length is 14 residues. The CDR3 nucleotides read TGTGCCAGCAGTCAGCGAGGAGGTATCACTGAAGCTTTCTTT. This gives the protein CASSQRGGITEAFF.

This chain uses TRBV12-3 or TRBV12-4 with TRBJ1-2; no reliable D call. Trimming removed 5 bases from V and 2 bases from J, with 18 bases in between. The CDR3 sequence is 16 residues long. This CDR3 reads CASSPDSRARNYGYTF. The CDR3 region has the DNA TGTGCCAGCAGTCCAGATTCCCGGGCTCGGAACTATGGCTACACCTTC.

The V gene is TRBV5-1, the J gene TRBJ2-5, with D unclear. This CDR3 comprises 14 residues. Germline loops: CDR1 SGHRS, CDR2 YFSETQ. V dropped 4 bases and J dropped 2 bases, with 12 bases sitting between them. The DNA for the CDR3 is TGCGCCAGCAGCGCACTTGACTGGCAAGAGACCCAGTACTTC. Its protein is CASSALDWQETQYF.

This clonotype was seen a single time. V is TRBV9 and J is TRBJ2-3; D perhaps matches TRBD2 (5 bases). This CDR3 contains 14 residues. V shed 0 bases and J shed 4 bases, with 9 bases lying between them. CDR1 and CDR2 (germline): SGDLS, YYNGEE. CDR3 residues: CASSVEAGADTQYF. The CDR3 DNA follows: TGTGCCAGCAGCGTAGAGGCGGGTGCAGATACGCAGTATTTT. The whole variable domain, filled in from reference TRBV9 and TRBJ2-3, reads DSGVTQTPKHLITATGQRVTLRCSPRSGDLSVYWYQQSLDQGLQFLIQYYNGEERAKGNILERFSAQQFPDLHSELNLSSLELGDSALYFCASSVEAGADTQYFGPGTRLTVL.

This clonotype counts as medium-sized. V usage is TRBV4-3 and J usage is TRBJ1-1, with D perhaps matching TRBD1 (5 bases). Germline values: CDR1 LGHNA, CDR2 YSLEER. V was cut by 0 bases and J by 7 bases, with 18 bases left in between. This CDR3 comprises 16 residues. DNA for the CDR3: TGCGCCAGCAGCCAAGAGGGCCGATCCGGGGCGGATGAAGCTTTCTTT. Translating gives CASSQEGRSGADEAFF.

By share, this clonotype counts as medium-sized. This chain links TRBV3-1 with TRBJ2-1; D perhaps matches TRBD1 (6 bases). The CDR3 length is 12 residues. Germline V gives CDR1 LGHDT, CDR2 YNNKEL (reference sequence). V lost 7 bases and J 5 bases, leaving 9 bases between the germline ends. CDR3 residues: CASTSGDNEQFF. CDR3 coding DNA: TGTGCCAGCACCTCAGGGGACAATGAGCAGTTCTTC.

Many counts were recorded for this clonotype. The chain has TRBV21-1 and TRBJ2-1. TRBV21-1 is a recognized pseudogene. The CDR3 contains 16 residues. CDR3 nucleotide sequence: TGTGCCAGCAAGGAGTTTGAGCAGAAAAAAAGGAATGAGCAGTTCTTC. It is translated as CASKEFEQKKRNEQFF.

By share, this clonotype counts as medium-sized. Here the CDR3 reads CASSIDRLGYTF. The CDR3, as DNA: TGTGCCAGCAGCATTGACAGGCTTGGCTACACCTTC. The V call is TRBV7-2, the J call TRBJ1-2; maybe TRBD1 (6 bases). The CDR3 is 12 residues long. Trimming pared 5 bases from V and 7 bases from J, leaving 11 bases between. In germline, CDR1 is SGHTA, CDR2 FQGNSA.

In its sample, this clonotype ranks as medium-sized. The chain is built from TRBV7-9 and TRBJ2-1; D is possibly TRBD1 (5 bases). V was pared by 5 bases and J by 6 bases, with 20 bases between. The CDR3 consists of 16 residues. The germline CDR1 and CDR2 sequences are SEHNR and FQNEAQ (reference sequence). The CDR3 spells CASSPQGSLGGNEQFF. DNA for the CDR3: TGTGCCAGCAGCCCCCAGGGTAGCCTGGGTGGCAATGAGCAGTTCTTC.

This clonotype was counted ten times or more. V is TRBV4-2 and J is TRBJ2-6; 7 bases agree with TRBD2. V dropped 2 bases and J dropped 3; count of bases not matched to a gene: 1. In germline, CDR1 is LGHNA, CDR2 YNFKEQ. The CDR3 length is 15 residues. The CDR3 nucleotides are TGTGCCAGCAGCCAATCGGGAGGTGGGGCCAACGTCCTGACTTTC. As protein: CASSQSGGGANVLTF.

Only a few counts were recorded for this clonotype. The chain employs TRBV28 and TRBJ2-1; 14 bases line up with TRBD2. The V gene's germline CDR1 is MDHEN and CDR2 SYDVKM. CDR3 length: 16 amino acids. The V segment lost 5 bases and the J segment 4 bases; nucleotides outside the gene matches: 4. The CDR3 nucleotides read TGTGCCAGCAGTGGGACTAGCGGGGGTATATACAATGAGCAGTTCTTC. This gives the protein CASSGTSGGIYNEQFF.